This TCR beta chain was identified during a study of T cell changes during pregnancy in multiple sclerosis. V shed 2 bases, J shed 3 bases, and the junction held 7 bases outside the gene matches. Germline V gene sequence: CDR1 MNHNY, CDR2 SVGAGI (reference sequence). The CDR3 length is 15 residues. Sequencing used immunoSEQ multiplex PCR; TCRdb keeps in-frame clones, though not all of them. The table has around 56,000 clones, about nine tenths seen once. Sample: CD4+ T cells from peripheral blood mononuclear cells, taken in the third trimester of pregnancy. This rearrangement joins TRBV6-6 to TRBJ2-7; 7 nucleotides line up with TRBD1. The receptor was derived from a female donor with multiple sclerosis, enrolled in a pregnancy study. In DNA form, the CDR3 reads TGTGCCAGCAGTTACCATCTGGGACAGAGCTACGAGCAGTACTTC. It is translated as CASSYHLGQSYEQYF.